One T cell receptor beta chain is described in this entry. Semi-nested PCR with Nested Universal Primer A followed constant-region reverse priming of full-length variable regions. TCRdb reprocessed the 5' RACE reads via MiXCR and lists one record per CDR3 protein. Of approximately 50,000 distinct CDR3 sequences in the sample, roughly 20% were seen once. Treg sorting used a CD4+CD25+CD127-/low gate. The germline gives CDR1 DFQATT, CDR2 SNEGSKA (reference sequence). The CDR3 loop spans 14 amino acids. V was clipped by 3 bases and J by 1 base, with 10 bases between them. The material sequenced was tumor-infiltrating Tregs sorted from the breast tumor. The clonotype originates from a female donor with breast cancer. V usage is TRBV20-1 and J usage is TRBJ1-5, with unresolved D. As DNA, the CDR3 is TGCAGTGCTAGCCCTCCTAACAGCAATCAGCCCCAGCATTTT. This gives the protein CSASPPNSNQPQHF.